This passage covers 7 T cell receptor beta chains from one sample sequenced in a study of chemoradiotherapy in HPV16-positive cancers. Sequenced by immunoSEQ multiplex PCR; TCRdb stores in-frame clones only, minus some. Counted here are about 6,500 clones, 85% to 90% occurring once; the ten biggest clones make up roughly 10%. Sequences were derived from tumor tissue, sampled from a patient who underwent chemoradiotherapy. These receptors originate from a human donor with HPV-associated anogenital cancer.

The chain combines TRBV11-3 with TRBJ1-1, with D hard to call. Germline values: CDR1 SGHNT, CDR2 YENEEA. The CDR3 contains 12 residues. Trimming left V 6 bases short and J 7 bases short, with 12 bases between. The CDR3 sequence: CASRHDTGEAFF. DNA of the CDR3: TGTGCCAGCAGACATGATACTGGTGAAGCTTTCTTT.

This clone was seen a few times. This rearrangement joins TRBV27 to TRBJ1-3, with no clear D. V was shortened by 5 bases and J by 7 bases, with 6 bases between the two germline ends. In germline, CDR1 is MNHEY, CDR2 SMNVEV (reference sequence). CDR3 size: 11 residues. This chain's CDR3 is CASSPRNTIYF. The CDR3 nucleotides are TGTGCCAGCAGTCCAAGGAACACCATATATTTT.

The chain combines TRBV6-4 with TRBJ2-7; D is perhaps TRBD1 or TRBD2 (5 bases each). The germline V gene has CDR1 MRHNA and CDR2 SNTAGT. V shed 5 bases and J shed 0 bases, with 14 bases lying between them. This CDR3 is built from 15 residues. This CDR3 reads CASSQARDGSYEQYF. The CDR3 DNA follows: TGTGCCAGCAGTCAGGCAAGGGACGGCTCCTACGAGCAGTACTTC.

This chain links TRBV6-1 with TRBJ1-2, with 9 positions matching TRBD1. CDR1 is MNHNS and CDR2 is SASEGT in the germline V gene. The V gene end was trimmed by 4 bases and the J gene end by 8 bases; junction bases not matched to a gene: 8. The length of the CDR3 is 14 residues. This CDR3 reads CASSVLQGAVGYTF. The CDR3 region has the DNA TGTGCCAGCAGTGTCCTACAGGGGGCGGTAGGCTACACCTTC.

The rearrangement uses TRBV5-1 and TRBJ1-3; tentative D call: TRBD1 (5 bases). Germline V gives CDR1 SGHRS, CDR2 YFSETQ. The V end lost 1 base, the J end lost 1 base, and 9 bases lay between the germline ends. The CDR3 extends over 15 amino acids. The CDR3 sequence: CASSLTSGSGNTIYF. CDR3 nucleotide sequence: TGCGCCAGCAGCTTGACCTCAGGGTCTGGAAACACCATATATTTT.

The V and J genes are TRBV10-3 and TRBJ2-7; TRBD1 matches 10 bases. With V trimmed by 4 bases and J by 5 bases, 8 bases remained unmatched. Germline CDR1 ENHRY, CDR2 SYGVKD. The CDR3 loop spans 15 amino acids. The CDR3 DNA follows: TGTGCCATCAGTGGAGCGGGACAGGGGAGGCACGAGCAGTACTTC. Its translation is CAISGAGQGRHEQYF.

The chain joins TRBV9 to TRBJ2-7, with TRBD2 matching over 8 bases. Germline CDR1 SGDLS, CDR2 YYNGEE. This CDR3 comprises 15 residues. The junction had 9 bases not matched to a gene; V was cut back by 1 base and J by 6 bases. The CDR3 sequence is CASSVTAREEGEQYF. CDR3 DNA: TGTGCCAGCAGCGTAACTGCGCGGGAGGAGGGCGAGCAGTACTTC.